This TCR beta chain appears in the sequencing data of a study of Ad26.COV2.S vaccination and SARS-CoV-2 variants. In germline, CDR1 is SQVTM, CDR2 ANQGSEA. The length of the CDR3 is 14 residues. V dropped 3 bases and J dropped 3; count of bases not matched to a gene: 5. TCRdb's copy holds only in-frame clones and misses some; the assay was immunoSEQ multiplex PCR. This table holds 300,000 to 400,000 clones, around nine tenths found once. Sample treatment: some 20 received Ad26.COV2.S at low or high dose, single or two shots; several received placebo; per-sample allocation not given. At day 63 after the first vaccine or placebo injection, samples were drawn.

The J gene is TRBJ2-3, the V gene TRBV29-1, with 8 positions matching TRBD2. This specimen was peripheral blood, taken in a trial of Ad26.COV2.S vaccine versus placebo. This TCR was sampled from a person aged 18-65 years who received the Ad26.COV2.S COVID-19 vaccine or a placebo. CDR3 protein: CSVEEGGGTDTQYF. For the CDR3, the DNA is TGCAGCGTTGAGGAGGGCGGGGGGACAGATACGCAGTATTTT.